Following are 28 T cell receptor beta chains from one sample sequenced in a study of T cells in Graves' hyperthyroidism and ophthalmopathy. TCR beta CDR3 regions were amplified from RNA. The study used the HTBI primer set for a first-round RT-PCR of the TCR CDR3. TCRdb re-analysed the multiplex PCR reads in MiXCR, keeping a single row per CDR3 protein. Here the sample spans 490,000 or so distinct CDR3 sequences, 22% being singletons. Sequenced material: blood. The receptors stem from a woman between 65 and 79 years old with Graves' ophthalmopathy.

This clonotype was seen repeatedly, ten times or more. The gene calls are TRBV29-1 and TRBJ1-1; D remains unclear. This CDR3 is 13 amino acids long. Germline values: CDR1 SQVTM, CDR2 ANQGSEA. The germline V and J ends were trimmed by 6 bases and 2 bases, with 13 bases remaining between them. The CDR3 spells CSVRTAGNTEAFF. The DNA of the CDR3 is TGCAGCGTCAGGACGGCCGGTAACACTGAAGCTTTCTTT. Drawing the rest from reference TRBV29-1 and TRBJ1-1, the complete variable domain is SAVISQKPSRDICQRGTSLTIQCQVDSQVTMMFWYRQQPGQSLTLIATANQGSEATYESGFVIDKFPISRPNLTFSTLTVSNMSPEDSSIYLCSVRTAGNTEAFFGQGTRLTVV.

This chain joins TRBV9 and TRBJ2-2, with 12 bases identical to TRBD1. The length of the CDR3 is 15 residues. Germline V gives CDR1 SGDLS, CDR2 YYNGEE. V gave up 3 bases and J gave up 10 bases; unmatched junction bases: 7. The chain's CDR3 is CASSALGTGGEELFF. The CDR3 DNA follows: TGTGCCAGCAGCGCACTTGGGACAGGGGGCGAGGAGCTGTTTTTT.

The rearrangement joins TRBV4-2 to TRBJ2-3; no clear D gene. V was pared by 1 base and J by 2 bases, with 10 bases between. The CDR3 loop spans 15 amino acids. Per the germline V gene, CDR1 is LGHNA and CDR2 is YNFKEQ. The CDR3 nucleotides are TGTGCCAGCAGCCAAGGGGTCTTAACCACAGATACGCAGTATTTT. Translating gives CASSQGVLTTDTQYF.

This clonotype was detected only a few times. CDR3 region: CASSLQGEVGSPLHF. The CDR3 DNA reads TGCGCCAGCAGCCTCCAGGGGGAGGTGGGTTCACCCCTCCACTTT. The J gene is TRBJ1-6, the V gene TRBV5-1, with 7 bases aligning to TRBD1. After removal of 4 bases from V and 9 bases from J, the junction contained 10 bases not matched to a gene. Germline CDR1 and CDR2: SGHRS and YFSETQ. The CDR3 is 15 amino acids.

In this sample, this clonotype turned up a few times. V usage is TRBV5-4 and J usage is TRBJ2-3; D call uncertain. With 4 bases removed from V and 4 bases from J, the gap between germline ends came to 10 bases. Germline lookup yields CDR1 SGHNT and CDR2 YYREEE (reference sequence). There are 13 residues in the CDR3. The CDR3 sequence: CASSPVAADTQYF. DNA of the CDR3: TGTGCCAGCAGCCCCGTGGCGGCAGATACGCAGTATTTT.

A remark on this clonotype: A read error may account for a junction end that differs from germline. The chain links TRBV20-1 to TRBJ2-5, with 7 bases matching TRBD1. CDR3 size: 11 residues. Germline CDR1 and CDR2: DFQATT and SNEGSKA (reference sequence). The CDR3 protein is CSVQGVEIQYF. The DNA of the CDR3 is TGCAGTGTTCAGGGGGTGGAGATCCAGTACTTC.

The chain carries TRBV5-4 and TRBJ2-5; possibly TRBD1 for D (5 bases). V was cut by 3 bases and J by 3 bases, with 12 bases left in between. This CDR3 has 14 residues. Germline assignment: CDR1 SGHNT and CDR2 YYREEE (reference sequence). The CDR3 DNA reads as TGTGCCAGCAGCTCCTCCCAGGGAAAAGAGACCCAGTACTTC. This sequence encodes CASSSSQGKETQYF.

This clonotype was counted many times. The gene calls are TRBV11-2 and TRBJ1-1; weak D call: TRBD1 (5 bases). Germline values: CDR1 SGHAT, CDR2 FQNNGV. The V end was cut by 0 bases, the J end by 11 bases, with 10 bases between. This CDR3 has 12 residues. The CDR3 spells CASSLEGREAFF. In nucleotides, the CDR3 is TGTGCCAGCAGCTTAGAAGGCAGGGAGGCTTTCTTT. Filled out from reference TRBV11-2 and TRBJ1-1, the complete variable domain reads EAGVAQSPRYKIIEKRQSVAFWCNPISGHATLYWYQQILGQGPKLLIQFQNNGVVDDSQLPKDRFSAERLKGVDSTLKIQPAKLEDSAVYLCASSLEGREAFFGQGTRLTVV.

This chain joins TRBV7-8 and TRBJ1-5; a weak D match, TRBD1 (5 bases). V lost 4 bases and J 0 bases, leaving 10 bases between the germline ends. The length of the CDR3 is 15 residues. Germline V lookup: CDR1 SGHVS, CDR2 FQNEAQ. This chain's CDR3 is CASSSRGNSNQPQHF. Here the CDR3 DNA reads TGTGCCAGCAGCTCGAGGGGAAATAGCAATCAGCCCCAGCATTTT.

This clonotype was found a few times. This chain connects TRBV11-2 to TRBJ1-2; D gene ambiguous. The germline V and J ends were trimmed by 7 bases and 6 bases, with 18 bases remaining between them. Germline lookup yields CDR1 SGHAT and CDR2 FQNNGV. The CDR3 contains 14 residues. The CDR3 sequence is CASTRRTSGDGYTF. The CDR3 nucleotides read TGTGCCAGCACAAGACGTACGTCGGGCGATGGCTACACCTTC. Filled out from reference TRBV11-2 and TRBJ1-2, the complete variable domain reads EAGVAQSPRYKIIEKRQSVAFWCNPISGHATLYWYQQILGQGPKLLIQFQNNGVVDDSQLPKDRFSAERLKGVDSTLKIQPAKLEDSAVYLCASTRRTSGDGYTFGSGTRLTVV.

A note on this clonotype: A much larger clonotype is one base distant, so this may be a read error. This sequence joins TRBV28 and TRBJ1-2; D is ambiguous. Trimming pared 6 bases from V and 8 bases from J, leaving 13 bases between. The CDR3 is made up of 12 amino acids. CDR1 is MDHEN, CDR2 SYDVKM, per germline. The CDR3 here is CASRRRGIGYTF. CDR3 nucleotides: TGTGCCAGCAGGCGACGGGGTATAGGCTACACCTTC.

This clonotype was counted ten times or more. The rearrangement joins TRBV28 to TRBJ1-2; D remains unclear. V was pared by 3 bases and J by 0 bases, with 2 bases between. The CDR3 has 12 residues. The germline V gene has CDR1 MDHEN and CDR2 SYDVKM. The DNA for the CDR3 is TGTGCCAGCAGTTTGACTAACTATGGCTACACCTTC. As protein: CASSLTNYGYTF.

In this sample, this clonotype turned up a few times. The chain recombines TRBV7-3 with TRBJ2-7; 11 bases map to TRBD2. CDR1 and CDR2 (germline): SGHTA, FQGTGA. V lost 5 bases, J lost 2 bases, and 8 bases stayed unmatched. The CDR3 is 16 residues long. CDR3 DNA sequence: TGTGCCAGCAGCCCCGGACTAGCGGGCCCAACCTACGAGCAGTACTTC. It specifies CASSPGLAGPTYEQYF. The full variable domain, its missing parts supplied by reference TRBV7-3 and TRBJ2-7, is GAGVSQTPSNKVTEKGKYVELRCDPISGHTALYWYRQSLGQGPEFLIYFQGTGAADDSGLPNDRFFAVRPEGSVSTLKIQRTERGDSAVYLCASSPGLAGPTYEQYFGPGTRLTVT.

This clonotype has more than one count but fewer than ten. This rearrangement joins TRBV6-1 to TRBJ1-5; TRBD1 aligns across 9 bases. Germline CDR1 reads MNHNS; CDR2 reads SASEGT. The CDR3 extends over 15 amino acids. The V gene end was trimmed by 5 bases and the J gene end by 5 bases; junction bases not matched to a gene: 7. The CDR3 spells CASSPGTGTYQPQHF. The CDR3 DNA is TGTGCCAGCAGTCCCGGGACAGGGACCTATCAGCCCCAGCATTTT.

The rearrangement joins TRBV5-4 to TRBJ2-2, with 13 positions matching TRBD2. Germline assignment: CDR1 SGHNT and CDR2 YYREEE (reference sequence). The length of the CDR3 is 17 residues. V shed 3 bases, J shed 1 base, and the junction held 3 bases outside the gene matches. CDR3 region: CASSSGTSGVNTGELFF. The CDR3 DNA reads as TGTGCCAGCAGCTCCGGGACTAGCGGGGTGAACACCGGGGAGCTGTTTTTT.

The sample holds a few counts of this clonotype. This chain uses TRBV12-3 or TRBV12-4 with TRBJ2-4; 14 positions match TRBD2. CDR3 length: 18 amino acids. V lost 9 bases, J lost 1 base, and 11 bases stayed unmatched. Here the CDR3 DNA reads TGTGCCAGAACCTCCTGGACTAGCGGGAGGAAGGCCAAAAACATTCAGTACTTC. This gives the protein CARTSWTSGRKAKNIQYF.

The sample holds many counts of this clonotype. The rearrangement joins TRBV12-3 or TRBV12-4 to TRBJ2-7; the match to TRBD2 covers 7 bases. With 3 bases clipped from V and 0 bases from J, the junction kept 5 bases outside the gene matches. The CDR3 has 15 residues. CDR3 nucleotide sequence: TGTGCCAGCAGTTTGGGGCTAGCGGTCTCCTACGAGCAGTACTTC. It yields the protein CASSLGLAVSYEQYF.

This clonotype has only one observation. The J gene is TRBJ2-2, the V gene TRBV9; D gene uncertain. Germline V gene data show CDR1 as SGDLS and CDR2 as YYNGEE. The CDR3 totals 14 residues. V gave up 2 bases and J gave up 3 bases, with 8 bases separating them. CDR3 sequence (DNA): TGTGCCAGCAGCGTCTCCTATTACACCGGGGAGCTGTTTTTT. It specifies CASSVSYYTGELFF. The full variable domain, with the rest looked up from reference TRBV9 and TRBJ2-2, is DSGVTQTPKHLITATGQRVTLRCSPRSGDLSVYWYQQSLDQGLQFLIQYYNGEERAKGNILERFSAQQFPDLHSELNLSSLELGDSALYFCASSVSYYTGELFFGEGSRLTVL.

The chain has TRBV4-2 and TRBJ1-2, with D perhaps TRBD1 (5 bases). Germline CDR1 LGHNA, CDR2 YNFKEQ. The CDR3 totals 16 residues. Trimming shortened V by 5 bases and J by 2 bases, and 18 bases separated the two germline ends. The CDR3 DNA sequence: TGTGCCAGCAGCTCTGAGGGGATAGGGATCAACTATGGCTACACCTTC. Protein sequence: CASSSEGIGINYGYTF.

The V call is TRBV20-1, the J call TRBJ2-5; 8 bases match TRBD2. The CDR3 covers 15 residues. Germline values: CDR1 DFQATT, CDR2 SNEGSKA (reference sequence). The V and J ends lost 5 bases and 5 bases, in that order; junction bases with no gene match: 13. The CDR3 region is CSAATGGRHRETQYF. The CDR3 nucleotides are TGCAGTGCTGCGACTGGCGGGAGGCACCGGGAGACCCAGTACTTC.

This clonotype was recorded only once. CDR3 sequence reads: CASSFGLRTSRTDTQYF. The CDR3 DNA sequence: TGTGCCAGCAGCTTCGGGCTGAGGACTAGCAGAACAGATACGCAGTATTTT. This chain links TRBV7-9 with TRBJ2-3; 8 positions agree with TRBD2. Trimming removed 3 bases from V and 3 bases from J; junction bases left unmatched: 11. The CDR3 totals 17 residues. Germline CDR1 SEHNR, CDR2 FQNEAQ (reference sequence).

There are a few counts of this clonotype. The V and J genes are TRBV18 and TRBJ2-3; 11 positions match TRBD2. The CDR3 extends over 17 amino acids. Looked up from germline, CDR1 is KGHSH and CDR2 is LQKENI. Trimming at V came to 3 bases and at J to 1 base, leaving 6 bases not matched to a gene. CDR3 bases: TGTGCCAGCTCACCGGTAGCGGGAGGGTCTGGCACAGATACGCAGTATTTT. This sequence encodes CASSPVAGGSGTDTQYF. Together with reference TRBV18 and TRBJ2-3, the CDR3 gives the full variable domain: NAGVMQNPRHLVRRRGQEARLRCSPMKGHSHVYWYRQLPEEGLKFMVYLQKENIIDESGMPKERFSAEFPKEGPSILRIQQVVRGDSAAYFCASSPVAGGSGTDTQYFGPGTRLTVL.

In this sample, this clonotype turned up many times. The chain has TRBV11-3 and TRBJ2-3; 13 bases match TRBD2. Losses at the gene ends were 4 bases for V and 4 bases for J; bases not matched to a gene: 8. CDR3 length: 17 residues. CDR1 is SGHNT, CDR2 YENEEA, per germline. CDR3 sequence reads: CASSSWTSGGAADTQYF. Written as DNA, the CDR3 is TGTGCCAGCAGCTCCTGGACTAGCGGGGGAGCGGCAGATACGCAGTATTTT.

The chain combines TRBV5-1 with TRBJ2-1; no reliable D call. CDR3 length: 17 amino acids. Per the germline V gene, CDR1 is SGHRS and CDR2 is YFSETQ. Trimming removed 0 bases from V and 8 bases from J, with 21 bases in between. CDR3 nucleotides: TGCGCCAGCAGCTTGGAAGGGCTTGGTTTGCAGAACGATGAGCAGTTCTTC. It encodes CASSLEGLGLQNDEQFF.

The chain has TRBV6-1 and TRBJ2-5; 11 positions match TRBD2. After removal of 7 bases from V and 4 bases from J, the junction contained 11 bases not matched to a gene. Germline V lookup: CDR1 MNHNS, CDR2 SASEGT. CDR3 size: 16 residues. The CDR3 region is CASKTSTSGIIETQYF. CDR3 bases: TGTGCCAGCAAAACCTCGACTAGCGGGATTATAGAGACCCAGTACTTC.

This clonotype came up many times. V gene TRBV7-9 combines with J gene TRBJ2-5, with D possibly TRBD1 on 6 matching bases. Trimming left V 5 bases short and J 3 bases short, with 22 bases between. Germline assignment: CDR1 SEHNR and CDR2 FQNEAQ (reference sequence). This CDR3 comprises 17 residues. The CDR3 region is CASSARIQGSGEETQYF. CDR3 bases: TGTGCCAGCAGCGCCAGGATACAGGGAAGCGGAGAAGAGACCCAGTACTTC.

V gene TRBV18 combines with J gene TRBJ1-1, with a possible D match to TRBD1 (5 bases). This CDR3 has 13 amino acids. Germline CDR1 is KGHSH and CDR2 is LQKENI. V was shortened by 2 bases and J by 11 bases, with 15 bases between the two germline ends. The CDR3 nucleotides are TGTGCCAGCTCACCATTCCCCGGGGAGGGGGCTTTCTTT. Translation gives CASSPFPGEGAFF.

The chain combines TRBV6-2 or TRBV6-3 with TRBJ2-5; 9 bases fit TRBD1. Unmatched junction bases numbered 5, after V lost 7 bases and J lost 5 bases. Germline V CDR1 and CDR2: MNHEY, SVGEGT. The CDR3 totals 13 residues. The CDR3 reads CASTDRGIETQYF. Written as DNA, the CDR3 is TGTGCCAGCACCGACAGGGGGATTGAGACCCAGTACTTC.